Listed below are T cell receptor beta chains from one sample, sequenced in a study of vaccination effects on CD4 cells after COVID-19. Sequencing used immunoSEQ multiplex PCR; TCRdb keeps in-frame clones, though not all of them. The repertoire has tens of thousands of clones, about two thirds of them found once; the top ten carry around 18%. For these receptors, no antigen is known. The sample consisted of CD4+ T cells from PBMCs cultured with SARS-CoV-2 spike peptides, taken before COVID-19 vaccination. These receptors originate from a human donor who received a COVID-19 vaccine. Each CDR3 is given with its conserved first and last residue. A D gene is named only where the DNA matches it firmly. The listing skips clone size in some rows; elsewhere it reads once, few, many or a size class.

TRBV7-9	TRBD1	TRBJ1-1	.	TGTGCCAGCAGCCCAGCCCGGGGACAGGGACCCGAGTACACTGAAGCTTTCTTT	CASSPARGQGPEYTEAFF
TRBV9	.	TRBJ2-7	.	TGTGCCAGCAGCGTAGGCACCTCCTACGAGCAGTACTTC	CASSVGTSYEQYF
TRBV5-1	.	TRBJ1-1	few	TGCGCCAGCAGTAGAGCTTTGAACACTGAAGCTTTCTTT	CASSRALNTEAFF
TRBV4-1	TRBD1	TRBJ1-6	once	TGCGCCAGCAGCCTCCGGGACAGGGCCCTTAATAATTCACCCCTCCACTTT	CASSLRDRALNNSPLHF
TRBV9	TRBD1	TRBJ2-7	few	TGTGCCAGCAGCGGCAGGACAGGTCCCTACGAGCAGTACTTC	CASSGRTGPYEQYF
TRBV7-2	.	TRBJ2-3	.	TGTGCCAGCAGCTTGGGGACTAGCACAGATACGCAGTATTTT	CASSLGTSTDTQYF
TRBV6-5	.	TRBJ1-4	.	TGTGCCAGCAGCCAGGGACGGCTTAATGAAAAACTGTTTTTT	CASSQGRLNEKLFF
TRBV28	TRBD1	TRBJ1-2	.	TGTGCCAGCAGTTTTAACAGGGGTTGGGACTATGGCTACACCTTC	CASSFNRGWDYGYTF
TRBV7-9	.	TRBJ2-6	.	TGTGCCAGCAGCCCCCGTCGGGTGTCTGGGGCCAACGTCCTGACTTTC	CASSPRRVSGANVLTF
TRBV6-6	.	TRBJ1-1	.	TGTGCCAGCAACCCCCACCGGGGATGGGTCGTCACTGAAGCTTTCTTT	CASNPHRGWVVTEAFF
TRBV6-1	.	TRBJ2-7	few	TGTGCCAGCAGTGAAGGGGGACCAGGTCGTTACGAGCAGTACTTC	CASSEGGPGRYEQYF
TRBV4-1	TRBD1	TRBJ1-6	.	TGCGCCAGCAGCCGAACCGGGACAGATAATAATTCACCCCTCCACTTT	CASSRTGTDNNSPLHF
TRBV6-5	.	TRBJ2-6	.	TGTGCCAGCAGTTACACTGGGGCCAACGTCCTGACTTTC	CASSYTGANVLTF
TRBV5-1	.	TRBJ1-2	.	TGCGCCAGCAGCTTGAATAACAACTATGGCTACACCTTC	CASSLNNNYGYTF
TRBV10-3	TRBD1	TRBJ2-1	.	TGTGCCATCAGCACAGGGGATCATTCCTACAATGAGCAGTTCTTC	CAISTGDHSYNEQFF
TRBV19	TRBD1	TRBJ2-2	.	TGTGCCAGTAGTATTCCTCAGGGGGTTGTTGCCGGGGAGCTGTTTTTT	CASSIPQGVVAGELFF
TRBV7-9	.	TRBJ2-5	.	TGTGCCAGCAGCAAGGAGGAAGAGACCCAGTACTTC	CASSKEEETQYF
TRBV18	.	TRBJ1-5	.	TGTGCCAGCTCACCAACGATAGTAAATCAGCCCCAGCATTTT	CASSPTIVNQPQHF
TRBV7-9	TRBD1	TRBJ2-7	.	TGTGCCAGCAGCCCCGGACAGGTCACCTACGAGCAGTACTTC	CASSPGQVTYEQYF
TRBV5-1	TRBD1	TRBJ2-1	.	TGCGCCAGCAGCTTGGGGGGGACAGGGGGTTACAATGAGCAGTTCTTC	CASSLGGTGGYNEQFF
TRBV28	.	TRBJ1-5	.	TGTGCCAGCAGCCTATTAAATCAGCCCCAGCATTTT	CASSLLNQPQHF
TRBV19	.	TRBJ2-7	.	TGTGCCAGTAGTATTGGGTTGTCAGGGAGCTACGAGCAGTACTTC	CASSIGLSGSYEQYF
TRBV3-1/TRBV3-2	.	TRBJ2-2	.	TGTGCCAGCAGCCAAGATCGGGCGGCCGGGGAGCTGTTTTTT	CASSQDRAAGELFF
TRBV24-1	.	TRBJ2-6	few	TGTGCCACCAGTGACGGAGATAACTCTGGGGCCAACGTCCTGACTTTC	CATSDGDNSGANVLTF
TRBV9	TRBD2	TRBJ2-5	.	TGTGCCAGCAGCCCAGAAGGACTAGCCGGCGAGACCCAGTACTTC	CASSPEGLAGETQYF
TRBV6-5	TRBD1	TRBJ2-1	.	TGTGCCAGCAGTTACTCTCAGTCCGGACAGGGCCATGAGCAGTTCTTC	CASSYSQSGQGHEQFF
TRBV28	TRBD2	TRBJ2-5	.	TGTGCCAGCAGCCCTCTAGCGGGATGGGTAGAGACCCAGTACTTC	CASSPLAGWVETQYF
TRBV3-1/TRBV3-2	.	TRBJ2-5	.	TGTGCCAGCTCCCCGAGGGGCGAGACCCAGTACTTC	CASSPRGETQYF
TRBV11-2	TRBD2	TRBJ2-1	.	TGTGCCAGCAGCTCTTCTAGCGGGGGGGCCAGTGAGCAGTTCTTC	CASSSSSGGASEQFF
TRBV19	.	TRBJ1-2	.	TGTGCCAGTAGTAGGTACATGCCCAACTATGGCTACACCTTC	CASSRYMPNYGYTF
TRBV6-2/TRBV6-3	.	TRBJ2-1	.	TGTGCCAGCAGTTACGCTACAGAACCTTACAATGAGCAGTTCTTC	CASSYATEPYNEQFF
TRBV19	.	TRBJ1-5	few	TGTGCCAGTAGCAAGGGCGAAGTTAGCAATCAGCCCCAGCATTTT	CASSKGEVSNQPQHF
TRBV12-3/TRBV12-4	.	TRBJ2-7	.	TGTGCCAGCAGTTTCGGGGGTAACGAGCAGTACTTC	CASSFGGNEQYF
TRBV10-3	.	TRBJ2-7	few	TGTGCCATCAGTCCAGGGACCTACGAGCAGTACTTC	CAISPGTYEQYF
TRBV6-2/TRBV6-3	.	TRBJ2-5	.	TGTGCCAGCAGTTATGGGTTGCAGCAGCAGTACCAAGAGACCCAGTACTTC	CASSYGLQQQYQETQYF
TRBV6-5	TRBD1	TRBJ1-5	once	TGTGCCAGCAGTTGGGACAGGTTTTCCAATCAGCCCCAGCATTTT	CASSWDRFSNQPQHF
TRBV12-3/TRBV12-4	.	TRBJ1-5	.	TGTGCCAGCAGTCGACATAACAATCAGCCCCAGCATTTT	CASSRHNNQPQHF
TRBV30	.	TRBJ2-6	.	TGTGCCTGGAGTGATTATGATAGGGCTGGGGCCAACGTCCTGACTTTC	CAWSDYDRAGANVLTF
TRBV2	.	TRBJ2-3	.	TGTGCCAGCAGGGTGGGGGGCACAGATACGCAGTATTTT	CASRVGGTDTQYF
TRBV24-1	.	TRBJ1-5	.	TGTGCCACCAGCCCCCGTAAGACAGGCACTAATCAGCCCCAGCATTTT	CATSPRKTGTNQPQHF
TRBV7-9	TRBD1	TRBJ2-7	.	TGTGCCAGCAGCTCAGTAAGGACAGGTAACGCCTACGAGCAGTACTTC	CASSSVRTGNAYEQYF
TRBV3-1/TRBV3-2	.	TRBJ2-3	.	TGTGCCAGCAGCCCCCAATTGACAGATACGCAGTATTTT	CASSPQLTDTQYF
TRBV6-5	TRBD2	TRBJ2-7	.	TGTGCCAGCAAGGTAGCGGGAAGCTCCTACGAGCAGTACTTC	CASKVAGSSYEQYF
TRBV20-1	.	TRBJ2-7	.	TGCAGTGCTAGTAGCGGATTCTCCTACGAGCAGTACTTC	CSASSGFSYEQYF
TRBV3-1/TRBV3-2	TRBD2	TRBJ2-1	once	TGTGCCAGCAGCCATAGCGGGGGGGCGGACAATGAGCAGTTCTTC	CASSHSGGADNEQFF
TRBV24-1	.	TRBJ2-4	.	TGTGCCACCAGTGATCCAGCCGGCATTCAGTACTTC	CATSDPAGIQYF
TRBV28	.	TRBJ1-1	.	TGTGCCAGCAGTTTATCTGTGGGGCATAACACTGAAGCTTTCTTT	CASSLSVGHNTEAFF
TRBV6-5	TRBD2	TRBJ2-1	.	TGTGCCAGCTCCCCTAGCGGCCTCAACTACAATGAGCAGTTCTTC	CASSPSGLNYNEQFF
TRBV6-4	TRBD1	TRBJ2-1	.	TGTGCCAGCACCTTGACAGGGGCAATTTACAATGAGCAGTTCTTC	CASTLTGAIYNEQFF
TRBV7-9	.	TRBJ1-2	.	TGTGCCAGCAGCTTAGATGCGGGGGTTCACTATGGCTACACCTTC	CASSLDAGVHYGYTF
TRBV4-1	TRBD1	TRBJ1-5	.	TGCGCCAGCAGCCAAGATCGGCCAGGGGGCCGGCAGCCCCAGCATTTT	CASSQDRPGGRQPQHF
TRBV27	.	TRBJ2-6	.	TGTGCCAGCATGAAGTTTAGGGGGACCCGCGGGTCCGGGGCCAACGTCCTGACTTTC	CASMKFRGTRGSGANVLTF